One sample yielded the 19 T cell receptor beta chains listed below, sequenced in a study of shared clonotypes between healthy human individuals. Clones were sequenced by immunoSEQ multiplex PCR, and TCRdb holds only the in-frame ones, with some missing. The sample lists a few million clones, about 90% occurring once. The sequencing sample was made of naive CD4+ T cells from PBMCs. Specified subset: CD45RA+ positively selected. These receptors originate from a young man in good health. Some clones in this sample may be carry-over from other donors' samples.

The chain recombines TRBV28 with TRBJ2-1, with a weak D call TRBD1 (5 bases). The CDR3 totals 14 residues. V was clipped by 1 base and J by 6 bases, with 10 bases between them. Germline V gene sequence: CDR1 MDHEN, CDR2 SYDVKM. CDR3 region: CASSLFQGSNEQFF. The CDR3 DNA reads TGTGCCAGCAGTTTATTCCAGGGTAGCAATGAGCAGTTCTTC.

The rearrangement uses TRBV5-4 and TRBJ1-1; TRBD1 aligns across 9 bases. Germline V gene sequence: CDR1 SGHNT, CDR2 YYREEE (reference sequence). Trimming cost V 3 bases and J 1 base; bases outside gene matches: 7. The CDR3 is made up of 16 amino acids. CDR3: CASSSPGTGRNTEAFF. The CDR3 nucleotides are TGTGCCAGCAGCTCTCCCGGGACAGGGAGGAACACTGAAGCTTTCTTT.

This chain links TRBV19 with TRBJ1-5; TRBD1 agrees at 7 bases. The CDR3 sequence is 15 residues long. CDR1 and CDR2 (germline): LNHDA, SQIVND (reference sequence). Unmatched junction bases numbered 7, after V lost 3 bases and J lost 5 bases. The DNA of the CDR3 is TGTGCCAGTAGTATTCGGGGCAGGGGGGATCAGCCCCAGCATTTT. As protein: CASSIRGRGDQPQHF.

The chain recombines TRBV5-1 with TRBJ2-3, with 7 bases identical to TRBD1. V lost 1 base to trimming and J lost 0 bases; unmatched junction nucleotides: 8. The germline gives CDR1 SGHRS, CDR2 YFSETQ. This CDR3 spans 17 amino acids. CDR3 protein: CASSLTGTVLSTDTQYF. For the CDR3, the DNA is TGCGCCAGCAGCTTGACCGGGACAGTTCTTAGCACAGATACGCAGTATTTT.

The genes are TRBV7-2 and TRBJ2-7; D unclear. The CDR3 totals 17 residues. Germline V gene data show CDR1 as SGHTA and CDR2 as FQGNSA. V dropped 1 base and J dropped 0 bases, with 16 bases sitting between them. This chain's CDR3 is CASSLGTWTDRSYEQYF. CDR3 bases: TGTGCCAGCAGCTTAGGGACGTGGACGGATCGCTCCTACGAGCAGTACTTC.

The J gene is TRBJ2-7, the V gene TRBV2; D is unresolved. Germline V gene sequence: CDR1 SNHLY, CDR2 FYNNEI. The germline V and J ends were trimmed by 4 bases and 0 bases, with 7 bases remaining between them. The CDR3 is 13 amino acids. The CDR3 DNA reads TGTGCCAGCAGTGCTGGTATCTCCTACGAGCAGTACTTC. Translation gives CASSAGISYEQYF.

In its sample, this clone was seen once. This CDR3 reads CASSFTGFPTNEKLFF. The CDR3 nucleotides read TGCGCCAGCAGCTTTACAGGGTTTCCAACTAATGAAAAACTGTTTTTT. This rearrangement joins TRBV5-1 to TRBJ1-4, with D perhaps TRBD1 (6 bases). CDR3 length equals 16 residues. Trimming removed 2 bases from V and 0 bases from J, with 11 bases in between. Germline assignment: CDR1 SGHRS and CDR2 YFSETQ.

V usage is TRBV5-1 and J usage is TRBJ2-2; perhaps TRBD2 as D (5 bases). CDR3 length: 16 amino acids. Germline V gene data show CDR1 as SGHRS and CDR2 as YFSETQ. V was clipped by 1 base and J by 1 base, with 11 bases between them. The CDR3 DNA reads TGCGCCAGCAGCTTGAGAGGCGGGCTGAACACCGGGGAGCTGTTTTTT. Translating gives CASSLRGGLNTGELFF.

This sequence joins TRBV2 and TRBJ2-1, with 9 bases identical to TRBD2. The CDR3 has 14 residues. V was pared by 8 bases and J by 4 bases, with 6 bases of the junction left unmatched. CDR1 is SNHLY, CDR2 FYNNEI, per germline. CDR3 nucleotides: TGTGCCAGCCTACGGACTAGCGCGTACAATGAGCAGTTCTTC. It translates to CASLRTSAYNEQFF.

This chain connects TRBV6-1 to TRBJ1-1; D gene uncertain. Germline CDR1 and CDR2: MNHNS and SASEGT. The CDR3 runs to 13 residues. V was shortened by 7 bases and J by 0 bases, with 9 bases between the two germline ends. The CDR3 is CASTPGLNTEAFF. For the CDR3, the DNA is TGTGCCAGCACGCCGGGATTGAACACTGAAGCTTTCTTT.

About this clone itself: Other DNA sequences within the sample encode an identical CDR3. The chain employs TRBV7-2 and TRBJ2-5; tentative D call: TRBD2 (5 bases). Germline CDR1 reads SGHTA; CDR2 reads FQGNSA. The CDR3 sequence is 13 residues long. Trimming took off 1 base at V and 2 bases at J, with 5 bases between the two ends. The CDR3 DNA sequence: TGTGCCAGCAGCTTAGGGAGGCAAGAGACCCAGTACTTC. Translation: CASSLGRQETQYF.

On this clone: Other DNA sequences in the same sample also yield this CDR3. The genes are TRBV9 and TRBJ1-1; D is perhaps TRBD1 (6 bases). CDR1 and CDR2 from the germline V gene are SGDLS and YYNGEE. There are 14 residues in the CDR3. V gave up 4 bases and J gave up 1 base, with 11 bases separating them. The CDR3 DNA reads TGTGCCAGCAGCCCCCGGACAGCGAACACTGAAGCTTTCTTT. It yields the protein CASSPRTANTEAFF. Full variable domain (remainder filled in from reference TRBV9 and TRBJ1-1): DSGVTQTPKHLITATGQRVTLRCSPRSGDLSVYWYQQSLDQGLQFLIQYYNGEERAKGNILERFSAQQFPDLHSELNLSSLELGDSALYFCASSPRTANTEAFFGQGTRLTVV.

The chain employs TRBV5-6 and TRBJ2-5; 9 bases are shared with TRBD1. Germline values: CDR1 SGHDT, CDR2 YYEEEE. V shed 3 bases, J shed 9 bases, and the junction held 21 bases outside the gene matches. The CDR3 has 18 residues. CDR3 sequence (DNA): TGTGCCAGCAGCTCGGGGAGGTATAGGACAGGGGCCCGTGAGGCCCAGTACTTC. It specifies CASSSGRYRTGAREAQYF.

This clone was detected only once. The V and J genes are TRBV11-3 and TRBJ2-3, with a weak D call TRBD2 (6 bases). The V and J ends lost 1 base and 1 base respectively, with 9 bases between them. Germline V gene data show CDR1 as SGHNT and CDR2 as YENEEA. This CDR3 has 15 residues. In DNA, the CDR3 is TGTGCCAGCAGCTTAGGACTAGGTGGCACAGATACGCAGTATTTT. Amino acid sequence: CASSLGLGGTDTQYF.

V gene TRBV9 combines with J gene TRBJ2-3; perhaps TRBD2 as D (5 bases). Trimming pared 4 bases from V and 6 bases from J, leaving 15 bases between. Germline V gives CDR1 SGDLS, CDR2 YYNGEE. CDR3 length: 14 residues. The CDR3 nucleotides are TGTGCCAGCAGCCCACGACTATTTTTGGATACGCAGTATTTT. As protein: CASSPRLFLDTQYF.

The CDR3 DNA is TGTGCCAGCAGCTTGCGGACAGGGACGCAGTATTTT. This codes for CASSLRTGTQYF. The chain uses TRBV5-6 and TRBJ2-3; TRBD1 matches at 8 bases. Germline trimming cut 1 base from V and 9 bases from J; bases unmatched to any gene: 1. The CDR3 runs 12 residues. CDR1 SGHDT and CDR2 YYEEEE come from the germline V gene.

CDR3 region: CASSFPIRGATNEKLFF. The CDR3 DNA sequence: TGTGCCAGCAGTTTCCCGATCAGAGGGGCAACTAATGAAAAACTGTTTTTT. The genes are TRBV28 and TRBJ1-4, with D perhaps TRBD1 (5 bases). The V gene's germline CDR1 is MDHEN and CDR2 SYDVKM. The V and J ends lost 3 bases and 0 bases respectively, with 14 bases between them. There are 17 residues in the CDR3.

CDR3 protein: CASSISGTTGNEQFF. CDR3 nucleotides: TGCGCCAGCAGCATCAGCGGGACCACTGGGAATGAGCAGTTCTTC. The rearrangement uses TRBV5-1 and TRBJ2-1; 7 positions match TRBD2. Per the germline V gene, CDR1 is SGHRS and CDR2 is YFSETQ. V gave up 4 bases and J gave up 7 bases; unmatched junction bases: 11. The CDR3 contains 15 residues.

Concerning this clone itself: The same CDR3 is also encoded by other DNA sequences in this sample. This chain joins TRBV5-1 and TRBJ1-3; D gene uncertain. V lost 0 bases to trimming and J lost 2 bases, with 9 bases between them. This CDR3 is 15 amino acids long. Germline V CDR1 and CDR2: SGHRS, YFSETQ. This CDR3 is CASSLDGVPGNTIYF. In DNA, the CDR3 is TGCGCCAGCAGCTTGGATGGGGTACCTGGAAACACCATATATTTT.